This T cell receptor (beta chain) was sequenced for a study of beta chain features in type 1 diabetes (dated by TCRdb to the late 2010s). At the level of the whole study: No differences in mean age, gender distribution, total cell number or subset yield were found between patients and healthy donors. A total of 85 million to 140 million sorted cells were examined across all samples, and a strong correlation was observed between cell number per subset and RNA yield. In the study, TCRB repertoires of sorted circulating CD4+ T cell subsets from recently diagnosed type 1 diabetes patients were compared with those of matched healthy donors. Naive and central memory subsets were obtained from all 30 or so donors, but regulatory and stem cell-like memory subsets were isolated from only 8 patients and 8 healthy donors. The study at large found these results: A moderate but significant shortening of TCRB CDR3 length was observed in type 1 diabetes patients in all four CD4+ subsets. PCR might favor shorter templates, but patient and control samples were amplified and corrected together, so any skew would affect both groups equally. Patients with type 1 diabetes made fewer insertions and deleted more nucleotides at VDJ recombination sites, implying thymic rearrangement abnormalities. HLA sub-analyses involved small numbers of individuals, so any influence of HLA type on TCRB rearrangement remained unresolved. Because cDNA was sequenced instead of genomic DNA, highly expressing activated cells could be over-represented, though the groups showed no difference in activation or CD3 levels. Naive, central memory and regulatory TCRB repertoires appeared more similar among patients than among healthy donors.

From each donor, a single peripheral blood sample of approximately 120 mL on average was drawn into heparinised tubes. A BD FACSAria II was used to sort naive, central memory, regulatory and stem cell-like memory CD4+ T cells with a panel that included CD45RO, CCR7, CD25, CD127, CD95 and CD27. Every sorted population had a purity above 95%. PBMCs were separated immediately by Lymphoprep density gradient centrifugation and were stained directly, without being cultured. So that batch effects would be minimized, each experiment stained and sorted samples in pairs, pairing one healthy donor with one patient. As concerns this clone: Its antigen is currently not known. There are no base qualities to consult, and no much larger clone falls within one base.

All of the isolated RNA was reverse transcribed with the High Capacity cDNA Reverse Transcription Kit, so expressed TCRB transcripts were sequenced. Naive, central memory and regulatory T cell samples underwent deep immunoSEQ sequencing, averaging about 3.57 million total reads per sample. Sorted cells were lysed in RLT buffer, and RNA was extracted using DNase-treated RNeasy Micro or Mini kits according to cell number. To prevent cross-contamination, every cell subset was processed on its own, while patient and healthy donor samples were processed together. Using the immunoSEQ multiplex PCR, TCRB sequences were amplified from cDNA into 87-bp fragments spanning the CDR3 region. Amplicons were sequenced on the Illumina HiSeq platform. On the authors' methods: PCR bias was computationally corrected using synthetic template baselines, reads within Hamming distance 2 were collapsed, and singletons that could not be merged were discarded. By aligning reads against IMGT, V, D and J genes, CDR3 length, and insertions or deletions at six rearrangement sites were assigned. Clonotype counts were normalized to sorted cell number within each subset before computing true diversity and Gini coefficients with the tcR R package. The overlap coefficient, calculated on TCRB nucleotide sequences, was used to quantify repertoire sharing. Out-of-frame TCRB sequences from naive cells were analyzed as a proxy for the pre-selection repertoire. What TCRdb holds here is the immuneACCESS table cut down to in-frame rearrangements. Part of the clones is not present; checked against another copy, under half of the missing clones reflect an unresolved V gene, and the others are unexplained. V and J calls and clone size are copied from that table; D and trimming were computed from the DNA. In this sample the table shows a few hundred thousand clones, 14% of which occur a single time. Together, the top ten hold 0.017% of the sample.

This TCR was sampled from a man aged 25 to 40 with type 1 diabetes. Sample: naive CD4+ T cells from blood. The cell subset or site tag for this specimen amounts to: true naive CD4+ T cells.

The DNA is as follows: TGTGCCAGCAGCTTTTATGCGACAGGAGACTATGGCTACACCTTC. Translated, this is CASSFYATGDYGYTF. The chain is made from TRBV5-4 and TRBJ1-2; the best D guess is TRBD1, with 6 bases matching. Based on the germline V gene (reference sequence), the CDR1 and CDR2 sequences are SGHNT and YYREEE. CDR3 length: 15 amino acids, cysteine to phenylalanine. Solely the CDR3 DNA is kept, with 45 bases framed from the first base. The V and J ends are trimmed by 2 bases and 3 bases, leaving 14 bases between them.